The 11 T cell receptor beta chains in this list originate from one sample, sequenced in a study of T-cell memory formation after mild COVID-19. TCRdb itself ran the 5' RACE reads through MiXCR, one entry per CDR3 protein. The sample has around 140,000 distinct CDR3 sequences, about 5.5% seen once; the top ten hold just over 2%. The sequencing input was PBMCs or a T cell subset sorted from them (not recorded which). These receptor sequences come from an adult woman who had mild COVID-19 (a few samples of this study predate the infection). Cell type and time point are not known.

This clonotype was counted many times. V is TRBV15 and J is TRBJ2-5, with D perhaps matching TRBD2 (5 bases). V shed 3 bases and J shed 5 bases, with 13 bases lying between them. CDR3 length: 14 residues. Germline-derived CDR1 and CDR2 are LNHNV and YYDKDF (reference sequence). The CDR3 nucleotides read TGTGCCACCAGCAGGGACCCTTGGAGGGAGACCCAGTACTTC. This translates into CATSRDPWRETQYF.

This clonotype has at least ten counts. The chain is built from TRBV7-8 and TRBJ2-3, with TRBD1 matching 7 bases. Germline CDR1 and CDR2: SGHVS and FQNEAQ. The CDR3 runs to 17 residues. V trimming: 5 bases; J trimming: 2 bases; junction bases outside the gene matches: 13. This CDR3 reads CASSLGDSTPLTDTQYF. CDR3 nucleotides: TGTGCCAGCAGCCTAGGGGACAGTACCCCTCTCACAGATACGCAGTATTTT.

This clonotype was found many times. The chain links TRBV11-2 to TRBJ1-6; D is ambiguous. V lost 3 bases and J lost 4, with 10 bases in between. Germline V gene lookup returns CDR1 SGHAT and CDR2 FQNNGV. The CDR3 runs to 15 residues. The CDR3 nucleotides are TGTGCCAGCAGCTTCTGGACGGATTATAATTCACCCCTCCACTTT. It specifies CASSFWTDYNSPLHF.

This sequence joins TRBV5-1 and TRBJ1-6, with a tentative D call TRBD1 (6 bases). The CDR3 sequence is 16 residues long. The V end was cut by 0 bases, the J end by 6 bases, with 13 bases between. In germline, CDR1 is SGHRS, CDR2 YFSETQ. CDR3 coding DNA: TGCGCCAGCAGCTTGGAACCTACAGGGATTAATTCACCCCTCCACTTT. It codes for CASSLEPTGINSPLHF.

The chain carries TRBV3-1 and TRBJ1-2; D ambiguous. CDR3 size: 13 residues. Germline CDR1 and CDR2: LGHDT and YNNKEL (reference sequence). The V end lost 4 bases, the J end lost 4 bases, and 10 bases lay between the germline ends. The CDR3: CASSLQKTYGYTF. The CDR3 coding sequence is TGTGCCAGCAGCCTACAGAAAACCTATGGCTACACCTTC. Complete variable domain (other parts from reference TRBV3-1 and TRBJ1-2): DTAVSQTPKYLVTQMGNDKSIKCEQNLGHDTMYWYKQDSKKFLKIMFSYNNKELIINETVPNRFSPKSPDKAHLNLHINSLELGDSAVYFCASSLQKTYGYTFGSGTRLTVV.

This CDR3 is CATSGKGQGSTGELFF. CDR3 nucleotide sequence: TGTGCCACCAGTGGCAAAGGGCAGGGGTCCACCGGGGAGCTGTTTTTT. This chain uses TRBV24-1 with TRBJ2-2, with D tentatively TRBD1 (6 bases). Germline loops: CDR1 KGHDR, CDR2 SFDVKD. The CDR3 has 16 residues. Trimming stripped 5 bases from V and 4 bases from J, with 16 bases between.

The V and J genes are TRBV18 and TRBJ2-7; 14 bases are shared with TRBD2. The CDR3 runs to 17 residues. The germline CDR1 and CDR2 sequences are KGHSH and LQKENI. V was pared by 4 bases and J by 7 bases, with 12 bases of the junction left unmatched. CDR3 sequence: CASSLWTSGGLLGEQYF. DNA of the CDR3: TGTGCCAGCTCACTCTGGACTAGCGGGGGGCTCTTGGGAGAGCAGTACTTC.

This chain joins TRBV30 and TRBJ1-6; 10 positions match TRBD1. Germline loops: CDR1 GTSNPN, CDR2 SVGIG (reference sequence). This CDR3 contains 15 residues. J was trimmed by 7 bases and V by 0 bases; bases with no gene match: 3. The CDR3 DNA reads as TGTGCCTGGAGTGTTCGGGGACAGGGGAATTCACCCCTCCACTTT. Amino acid sequence: CAWSVRGQGNSPLHF.

This clonotype was detected many times. J is TRBJ2-3 and V is TRBV11-2, with D possibly called TRBD1 or TRBD2 (6 bases each). Germline V gives CDR1 SGHAT, CDR2 FQNNGV. The V gene lost 3 bases and the J gene lost 2 bases, with 9 bases spanning the gap. The CDR3 spans 14 residues. The CDR3: CASSFPGATDTQYF. The CDR3 DNA follows: TGTGCCAGCAGCTTTCCGGGGGCCACAGATACGCAGTATTTT.

The gene calls are TRBV5-1 and TRBJ1-2, with D unresolved. CDR1 and CDR2 (germline): SGHRS, YFSETQ. The CDR3 extends over 12 amino acids. V lost 0 bases and J lost 8, with 8 bases in between. CDR3 residues: CASSLAGRGYTF. DNA for the CDR3: TGCGCCAGCAGCTTGGCCGGGCGCGGCTACACCTTC. Full variable domain (outside the CDR3, taken from reference TRBV5-1 and TRBJ1-2): KAGVTQTPRYLIKTRGQQVTLSCSPISGHRSVSWYQQTPGQGLQFLFEYFSETQRNKGNFPGRFSGRQFSNSRSEMNVSTLELGDSALYLCASSLAGRGYTFGSGTRLTVV.

This clonotype was detected ten times or more. J is TRBJ2-1 and V is TRBV12-3 or TRBV12-4; 8 bases match TRBD2. Germline trimming cut 6 bases from V and 10 bases from J; bases unmatched to any gene: 11. The CDR3 is 14 amino acids. DNA of the CDR3: TGTGCCAGCAGCCCCAGCGGGGGATTCAGGGAGCAGTTCTTC. Its protein is CASSPSGGFREQFF.